One sample yielded the 31 T cell receptor beta chains listed below, sequenced in a study of blood T cell repertoires in COVID-19. Repertoires were generated with immunoSEQ multiplex PCR, while TCRdb's copy carries only in-frame clones and drops some. The sample shows 210,000 or so clones, about four fifths of them seen only once. The sample consisted of peripheral blood. These receptor sequences come from a woman older than 75 with COVID-19, enrolled during active disease.

The V and J genes are TRBV27 and TRBJ1-1, with D uncertain. Germline CDR1 reads MNHEY; CDR2 reads SMNVEV (reference sequence). V gave up 2 bases and J gave up 7 bases, with 11 bases separating them. CDR3 length: 13 residues. CDR3 DNA sequence: TGTGCCAGCAGTTTAGTGGCGGGAGGTGAAGCTTTCTTT. Translated: CASSLVAGGEAFF.

In its sample, this clone was seen once. This rearrangement joins TRBV5-6 to TRBJ2-1, with 9 bases fitting TRBD1. CDR1 and CDR2 from the germline V gene are SGHDT and YYEEEE. This CDR3 contains 15 residues. The J segment lost 4 bases and the V segment lost 5 bases, leaving 7 bases of the junction unmatched. CDR3 sequence reads: CASSPGQGVYNEQFF. In nucleotides, the CDR3 is TGTGCCAGCAGTCCGGGACAGGGTGTGTACAATGAGCAGTTCTTC.

This clone was seen a single time. The chain links TRBV6-5 to TRBJ2-7; 9 bases map to TRBD1. The CDR3 extends over 13 amino acids. In germline, CDR1 is MNHEY, CDR2 SVGAGI. The trim removed 9 bases at V and 6 bases at J, leaving 9 bases unmatched. The CDR3 reads CASYSQGAVEQYF. The DNA of the CDR3 is TGTGCCAGTTACTCACAGGGGGCAGTCGAGCAGTACTTC.

The V call is TRBV28, the J call TRBJ2-1; 8 bases are a match to TRBD2. Germline assignment: CDR1 MDHEN and CDR2 SYDVKM. Germline trimming cut 3 bases from V and 4 bases from J; bases unmatched to any gene: 8. The CDR3 loop spans 16 amino acids. The CDR3 spells CASSFSGSGRYNEQFF. DNA of the CDR3: TGTGCCAGCAGTTTTTCGGGGAGCGGGAGATACAATGAGCAGTTCTTC.

The chain carries TRBV19 and TRBJ2-1, with D unclear. V gave up 3 bases and J gave up 4 bases, with 13 bases separating them. This CDR3 is built from 15 residues. CDR1 and CDR2 (germline): LNHDA, SQIVND (reference sequence). This CDR3 reads CASSMVELSYNEQFF. Here the CDR3 DNA reads TGTGCCAGTAGTATGGTGGAACTATCTTACAATGAGCAGTTCTTC.

This clone was seen a handful of times. The rearrangement joins TRBV7-5 to TRBJ1-1. TRBV7-5 constitutes a pseudogene. The CDR3 spans 14 residues. CDR3 DNA sequence: TGTGTCAGAAGCTTGGGAGGGCGAAACACTGAAGCTTTCTTT. Its translation: CVRSLGGRNTEAFF.

The chain combines TRBV6-5 with TRBJ1-1, with 9 bases matching TRBD1. Germline CDR1 MNHEY, CDR2 SVGAGI. The CDR3 totals 14 residues. V was pared by 6 bases and J by 8 bases, with 10 bases of the junction left unmatched. CDR3 sequence reads: CASRPDRGRGEAFF. For the CDR3, the DNA is TGTGCCAGCAGACCAGACAGGGGGAGAGGGGAAGCTTTCTTT.

The chain couples TRBV2 to TRBJ1-2, with 8 nucleotides matching TRBD1. The ends lost 5 bases at V and 5 bases at J; junction bases unmatched: 4. Germline V CDR1 and CDR2: SNHLY, FYNNEI. The CDR3 contains 13 residues. CDR3 nucleotide sequence: TGTGCCAGCAGTAAGGACAGGGAATATGGCTACACCTTC. Translating it yields CASSKDREYGYTF.

The rearrangement joins TRBV10-1 to TRBJ2-7; a weak D match, TRBD1 (6 bases). The CDR3 is 13 amino acids. The ends were cut back, 6 bases at V and 1 base at J, with 10 bases in the middle. Germline CDR1 is WNHNN and CDR2 is SYGVQD (reference sequence). Here the CDR3 reads CASSGQRSYEQYF. CDR3 bases: TGCGCCAGCAGCGGACAGCGATCCTACGAGCAGTACTTC.

The genes are TRBV6-5 and TRBJ1-4, with a tentative D call TRBD1 (6 bases). Germline V lookup: CDR1 MNHEY, CDR2 SVGAGI. V lost 6 bases and J lost 6, with 17 bases in between. The CDR3 is 15 amino acids. The CDR3 reads CASSPLIQGYEKLFF. In DNA, the CDR3 is TGTGCCAGCAGCCCCCTTATTCAGGGGTATGAAAAACTGTTTTTT.

The chain links TRBV5-1 to TRBJ2-7, with TRBD2 as a possible D gene (5 bases). The germline V gene has CDR1 SGHRS and CDR2 YFSETQ. This CDR3 contains 14 residues. V lost 0 bases to trimming and J lost 2 bases, with 9 bases between them. The CDR3 reads CASSLAGKPYEQYF. Here the CDR3 DNA reads TGCGCCAGCAGCTTGGCCGGGAAACCCTACGAGCAGTACTTC. The whole variable domain, remainder taken from reference TRBV5-1 and TRBJ2-7, is KAGVTQTPRYLIKTRGQQVTLSCSPISGHRSVSWYQQTPGQGLQFLFEYFSETQRNKGNFPGRFSGRQFSNSRSEMNVSTLELGDSALYLCASSLAGKPYEQYFGPGTRLTVT.

This rearrangement joins TRBV6-6 to TRBJ1-1; TRBD1 might be the D (5 bases). V dropped 6 bases and J dropped 5 bases, with 16 bases sitting between them. Germline CDR1 and CDR2: MNHNY and SVGAGI (reference sequence). This CDR3 region has 14 residues. CDR3 region: CASSLREGRTEAFF. In DNA form, the CDR3 reads TGTGCCAGCAGCCTGCGGGAGGGGAGGACTGAAGCTTTCTTT.

CDR3 region: CASSSQGSGNTIYF. The CDR3 nucleotides read TGTGCCAGCAGCTCCCAGGGTTCTGGAAACACCATATATTTT. The chain links TRBV5-8 to TRBJ1-3; tentative D call: TRBD1 (5 bases). Trimming stripped 3 bases from V and 1 base from J, with 8 bases between. The germline gives CDR1 SGHTS, CDR2 YDEGEE. There are 14 residues in the CDR3.

The rearrangement uses TRBV19 and TRBJ1-5, with TRBD1 as a possible D gene (5 bases). This CDR3 is built from 11 residues. Looked up from germline, CDR1 is LNHDA and CDR2 is SQIVND (reference sequence). Trimming cost V 4 bases and J 8 bases, with 6 bases left between them. This CDR3 is CASSKGEPQHF. The DNA for the CDR3 is TGTGCCAGTAGTAAAGGGGAGCCCCAGCATTTT.

The CDR3 DNA sequence: TGTGCCACCAGTGGAGGGCGCTCAGAGACCCAGTACTTC. Protein sequence: CATSGGRSETQYF. This chain uses TRBV15 with TRBJ2-5, with D tentatively TRBD2 (6 bases). The V gene lost 6 bases and the J gene lost 4 bases, with 12 bases spanning the gap. The CDR3 is 13 residues long. Germline V lookup: CDR1 LNHNV, CDR2 YYDKDF (reference sequence).

The chain is built from TRBV5-1 and TRBJ2-3, with 11 bases aligning to TRBD1. CDR3 length equals 20 residues. The ends lost 4 bases at V and 3 bases at J; junction bases unmatched: 19. Germline loops: CDR1 SGHRS, CDR2 YFSETQ. The CDR3 DNA reads TGCGCCAGCAGCGGGGCGGGGACAGGGGGTCCCGGGACTTCTACAGATACGCAGTATTTT. It specifies CASSGAGTGGPGTSTDTQYF.

Turning to this clone: A read error is possible here, since a much larger clone lies one base away. Other DNA variants within this sample encode the same CDR3. The V gene is TRBV11-2, the J gene TRBJ2-7, with a possible D match to TRBD1 (5 bases). V gave up 1 base and J gave up 2 bases, with 6 bases separating them. Germline CDR1 is SGHAT and CDR2 is FQNNGV. The CDR3 consists of 13 residues. The CDR3 protein is CASSLGQTYEQYF. Written as DNA, the CDR3 is TGTGCCAGCAGCTTAGGACAGACCTACGAGCAGTACTTC.

Notes on this clone: Other nucleotide sequences from this sample produce the same CDR3. In DNA, the CDR3 is TGCGCCAGCAGCCCGGGACAGGGGCAAGAGACCCAGTACTTC. Amino acid sequence: CASSPGQGQETQYF. V and J are TRBV5-1 and TRBJ2-5; 10 bases map to TRBD1. J was trimmed by 2 bases and V by 4 bases; bases with no gene match: 2. Germline V gene sequence: CDR1 SGHRS, CDR2 YFSETQ. The CDR3 totals 14 residues.

The chain combines TRBV19 with TRBJ2-7; 8 bases match TRBD1. The CDR3 consists of 13 residues. J was trimmed by 8 bases and V by 4 bases; bases with no gene match: 7. The germline gives CDR1 LNHDA, CDR2 SQIVND (reference sequence). The CDR3 loop reads CASSTETGAKQYF. The CDR3 bases are TGTGCCAGTAGTACCGAGACAGGGGCGAAGCAGTACTTC.

The chain uses TRBV28 and TRBJ2-3, with 7 bases aligning to TRBD2. The germline V gene encodes CDR1 MDHEN and CDR2 SYDVKM. The CDR3 totals 16 residues. Trimming at V came to 4 bases and at J to 2 bases, leaving 9 bases not matched to a gene. The CDR3 reads CASSSSSAGDTDTQYF. CDR3 bases: TGTGCCAGCAGTTCATCCTCCGCGGGGGACACAGATACGCAGTATTTT.

This clone was counted once. The chain employs TRBV10-3 and TRBJ1-3; TRBD1 is a possible D gene (6 bases). Germline V gives CDR1 ENHRY, CDR2 SYGVKD. V lost 8 bases and J 0 bases, leaving 11 bases between the germline ends. This CDR3 has 14 amino acids. The CDR3, as DNA: TGTGCCATCCGGGAAGGGGGCTCTGGAAACACCATATATTTT. Translating it yields CAIREGGSGNTIYF.

This chain connects TRBV5-5 to TRBJ1-5, with 7 bases that match TRBD1. Germline CDR1 and CDR2: SGHKS and YYEKEE (reference sequence). The length of the CDR3 is 13 residues. Trimming at V came to 5 bases and at J to 5 bases, leaving 4 bases not matched to a gene. CDR3 residues: CASSLQGDQPQHF. The DNA of the CDR3 is TGTGCCAGCAGTCTCCAGGGGGATCAGCCCCAGCATTTT.

The V gene is TRBV1, the J gene TRBJ2-2; TRBD2, the table's D call, lacks a check against the DNA. TRBV1 is a known pseudogene. The CDR3 consists of 21 residues. As DNA, the CDR3 is TGCACCAGCAGCCAACCCATCCGGCCCGGGACTAGTGCTTCGAACACCGGGGAGCTGTTTTTT. Translating it yields CTSSQPIRPGTSASNTGELFF.

The chain recombines TRBV5-6 with TRBJ2-3, with 14 bases fitting TRBD2. The CDR3 is 18 residues long. Germline-derived CDR1 and CDR2 are SGHDT and YYEEEE. Unmatched junction bases numbered 5, after V lost 0 bases and J lost 2 bases. CDR3 amino acids: CASSLVGLAGGSTDTQYF. CDR3 nucleotide sequence: TGTGCCAGCAGCTTGGTTGGACTAGCGGGAGGTTCCACAGATACGCAGTATTTT.

This CDR3 is CASSTGASNEKLFF. CDR3 nucleotide sequence: TGTGCCAGCAGTACAGGGGCGAGTAATGAAAAACTGTTTTTT. The chain recombines TRBV28 with TRBJ1-4, with 7 bases fitting TRBD1. From germline, CDR1 is MDHEN and CDR2 SYDVKM. V shed 5 bases and J 4 bases; nucleotides not matched to a gene: 4. This CDR3 comprises 14 residues.

V is TRBV3-1 (or the pseudogene TRBV3-2) and J is TRBJ1-3; the match to TRBD1 covers 7 bases. There are 15 residues in the CDR3. Germline assignment: CDR1 LGHDT and CDR2 YNNKEL (reference sequence). V was clipped by 7 bases and J by 2 bases; unmatched bases: 8. The chain's CDR3 is CASTRDSLTGNTIYF. CDR3 in DNA: TGTGCCAGCACCCGGGACAGTCTGACTGGAAACACCATATATTTT.

The chain has TRBV10-3 and TRBJ1-3, with D unresolved. The V gene's germline CDR1 is ENHRY and CDR2 SYGVKD. V shed 3 bases and J shed 0 bases, with 6 bases lying between them. The CDR3 covers 14 residues. The DNA of the CDR3 is TGTGCCATCAGTGACTCCCCCTCTGGAAACACCATATATTTT. Residues: CAISDSPSGNTIYF.

V is TRBV28 and J is TRBJ2-5, with TRBD2 matching over 11 bases. CDR1 MDHEN and CDR2 SYDVKM come from the germline V gene. There are 15 residues in the CDR3. Unmatched junction bases numbered 7, after V lost 8 bases and J lost 2 bases. This CDR3 is CASSTSGGLQETQYF. CDR3 in DNA: TGTGCCAGCTCTACTAGCGGGGGCCTACAAGAGACCCAGTACTTC. The full variable domain, rest sourced from reference TRBV28 and TRBJ2-5, is DVKVTQSSRYLVKRTGEKVFLECVQDMDHENMFWYRQDPGLGLRLIYFSYDVKMKEKGDIPEGYSVSREKKERFSLILESASTNQTSMYLCASSTSGGLQETQYFGPGTRLLVL.

CDR3 amino acids: CASSVGDSGASDTQYF. The CDR3 DNA reads TGTGCCAGCAGCGTAGGTGACAGCGGGGCCAGTGATACGCAGTATTTT. The chain combines TRBV9 with TRBJ2-3, with 7 bases matching TRBD2. Per germline, CDR1 SGDLS and CDR2 YYNGEE. The CDR3 is made up of 16 amino acids. The V segment lost 0 bases and the J segment 6 bases; nucleotides outside the gene matches: 10.

V gene TRBV20-1 combines with J gene TRBJ1-2; possible D gene TRBD1, 6 bases. Between the trimmed V and J ends, which lost 2 bases and 8 bases, there was a span of 9 bases. The CDR3 is 11 residues long. Per the germline V gene, CDR1 is DFQATT and CDR2 is SNEGSKA (reference sequence). The CDR3 region has the DNA TGCAGTGCTAGACAGGGGAGCGGCTACACCTTC. Amino acids: CSARQGSGYTF.

The rearrangement joins TRBV3-1 (or the pseudogene TRBV3-2) to TRBJ1-2; 10 bases agree with TRBD1. This CDR3 comprises 16 residues. V dropped 4 bases and J dropped 7; count of bases not matched to a gene: 12. In germline, CDR1 is LGHDT, CDR2 YNNKEL (reference sequence). DNA of the CDR3: TGTGCCAGCAGCCGAGGGACAGGGGACATAGGTGGTGGCTACACCTTC. Translation gives CASSRGTGDIGGGYTF.